This TCR beta chain was identified during a study of blood T cell repertoires in COVID-19. In the original analysis: Reference gene primer amplification gave estimated nucleated cell counts. Data came from immunoSEQ multiplex PCR; TCRdb stores just in-frame clones and leaves some out. V and J calls and clone size are as listed in that table; D and trimming were resolved from the DNA. The table records 150,000 to 200,000 clones, approximately 86% of them present only once. CDR1 is SGHRS, CDR2 YFSETQ, per germline. Trimming at V came to 0 bases and at J to 6 bases, leaving 2 bases not matched to a gene. This CDR3 has 14 residues.

The rearrangement joins TRBV5-1 to TRBJ1-1; 10 bases match TRBD1. Sequencing was done on a sample of peripheral blood. The clonotype comes from a man younger than 35 with acute or convalescent COVID-19. The CDR3 region has the DNA TGCGCCAGCAGCTTGGTCGGACAGGGGGCTGAAGCTTTCTTT. The encoded protein is CASSLVGQGAEAFF.